Described below is a single T cell receptor (beta chain) sequence and its context. With only one base between it and a far larger clone, this is likely a read error. The data originate from a study of cytomegalovirus exposure and HLA in healthy donors. The PCR used 60 Vbeta and 13 Jbeta primers. Clones were read by immunoSEQ multiplex PCR, and TCRdb kept only the in-frame ones, dropping some. The sample carries some 50,000 clones, 72% recorded once. The ends were cut back, 6 bases at V and 7 bases at J, with 18 bases in the middle. This CDR3 spans 13 amino acids. Germline loops: CDR1 SQVTM, CDR2 ANQGSEA.

The TCR sequence derives from a woman aged 45 to 65 in good health and CMV-seropositive. The chain carries TRBV29-1 and TRBJ1-2; the D gene is possibly TRBD1 (6 bases). Source material: PBMCs. CDR3 loop: CSVTTGLSGGYTF. The CDR3 DNA follows: TGCAGCGTGACGACAGGTTTGAGCGGTGGCTACACCTTC.